This T cell receptor beta chain came from a study of blood T cell repertoires in COVID-19. Study in general: Specimens from acute and convalescent COVID-19 originated in the United States, Italy and Spain. The analysed material was cDNA or gDNA that came from T cells, B-cell-depleted T cells, or PBMCs.

The CDR3 is made up of 15 amino acids. The ends lost 3 bases at V and 7 bases at J; junction bases unmatched: 8. Germline loops: CDR1 ENHRY, CDR2 SYGVKD. How the authors handled the data: Amplification with reference gene primers provided the estimates of nucleated cell counts. TCRdb keeps only in-frame clones here, not all; method: immunoSEQ multiplex PCR. That table supplies the V and J calls and clone size; D and trimming were determined from the DNA. Of 20,000 to 25,000 clones listed, roughly 88% are singletons. This TCR was sampled from a human donor in a cohort sampled during active COVID-19. The donor label of this sample is uncertain. The genes are TRBV10-3 and TRBJ1-5; 8 positions match TRBD1. Sequenced input: peripheral blood. CDR3 bases: TGTGCCATCAGTGACAGGGGGCCCCAGGGACAGCCCCAGCATTTT. Amino acid sequence: CAISDRGPQGQPQHF.